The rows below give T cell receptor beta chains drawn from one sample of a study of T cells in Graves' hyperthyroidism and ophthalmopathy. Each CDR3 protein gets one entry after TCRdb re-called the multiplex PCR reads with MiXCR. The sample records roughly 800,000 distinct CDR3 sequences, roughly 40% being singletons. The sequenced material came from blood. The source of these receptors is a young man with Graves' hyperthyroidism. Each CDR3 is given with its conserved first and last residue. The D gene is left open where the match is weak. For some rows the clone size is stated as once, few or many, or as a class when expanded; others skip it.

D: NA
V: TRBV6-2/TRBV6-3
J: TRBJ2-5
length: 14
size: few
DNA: TGTGCCAGCAGTTACCAAGGGCGCTGGGAGACCCAGTACTTC
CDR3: CASSYQGRWETQYF

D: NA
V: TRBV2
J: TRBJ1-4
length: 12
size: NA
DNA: TGTGCCAGCAGTGAAGAAGGAGAAAAACTGTTTTTT
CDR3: CASSEEGEKLFF

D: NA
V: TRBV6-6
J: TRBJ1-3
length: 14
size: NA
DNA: TGTGCCAGCCGGGACTTCGGCTCTGGAAACACCATATATTTT
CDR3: CASRDFGSGNTIYF

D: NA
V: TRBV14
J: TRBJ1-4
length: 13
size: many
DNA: TGTGCCAGCAGCCAAGTATCCGATGAAAAACTGTTTTTT
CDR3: CASSQVSDEKLFF

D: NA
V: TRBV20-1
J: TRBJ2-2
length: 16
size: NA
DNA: TGCAGTGCTAGGGGACTCGAGAACCACCCCTGGGGGGAGCTGTTTTTT
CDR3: CSARGLENHPWGELFF

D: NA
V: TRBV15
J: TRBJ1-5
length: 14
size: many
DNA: TGTGCCACCAGCGAACTCAGGGGTAATCAGCCCCAGCATTTT
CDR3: CATSELRGNQPQHF

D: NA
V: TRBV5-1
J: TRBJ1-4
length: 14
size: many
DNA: TGCGCCAGCAGCTTGGGGACAGTGGATGAAAAACTGTTTTTT
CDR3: CASSLGTVDEKLFF

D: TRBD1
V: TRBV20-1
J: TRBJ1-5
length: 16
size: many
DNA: TGCAGTGCTAGAGATCCTAGGGACAGGGAAAATCAGCCCCAGCATTTT
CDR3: CSARDPRDRENQPQHF

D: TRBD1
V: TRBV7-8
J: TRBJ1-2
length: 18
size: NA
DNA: TGCGCCAGCAGCCAAGTCATGGGCGCAGGGGGTTCTAACTATGGCTACACCTTC
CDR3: CASSQVMGAGGSNYGYTF

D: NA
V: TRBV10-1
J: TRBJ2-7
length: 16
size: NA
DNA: TGCGCCAGCAGTGAGAGGGAGGGGGACAGACTCTACGAGCAGTACTTC
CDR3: CASSEREGDRLYEQYF

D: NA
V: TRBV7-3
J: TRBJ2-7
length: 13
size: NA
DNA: TGTGCCAGCAGCCGGAGGGCAGGGACCGAGCAGTACTTC
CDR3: CASSRRAGTEQYF

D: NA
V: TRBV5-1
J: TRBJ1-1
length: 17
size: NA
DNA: TGCGCCAGCAGCTGGGAGGGATCCATGGGATGGTACACTGAAGCTTTCTTT
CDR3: CASSWEGSMGWYTEAFF

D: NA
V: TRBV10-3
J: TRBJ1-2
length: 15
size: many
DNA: TGTGCCATCAGTGAGCCCAGGGAGGGGAACTATGGCTACACCTTC
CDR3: CAISEPREGNYGYTF

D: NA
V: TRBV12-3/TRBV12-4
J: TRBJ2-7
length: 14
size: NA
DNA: TGTGCCAGCAGTTTGCACGGCAGGACCTACGAGCAGTACTTC
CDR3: CASSLHGRTYEQYF

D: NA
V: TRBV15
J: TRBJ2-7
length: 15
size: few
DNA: TGTGCCACCAGCAATCGCCCAATTACGGGGTACGAGCAGTACTTC
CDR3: CATSNRPITGYEQYF

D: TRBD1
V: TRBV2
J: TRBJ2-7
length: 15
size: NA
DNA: TGTGCCAGCAGAGCCGGGACAGGGATCATCAACGAGCAGTACTTC
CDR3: CASRAGTGIINEQYF

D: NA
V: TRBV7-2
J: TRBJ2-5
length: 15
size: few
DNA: TGTGCCAGCAGCCTCCGACAGGTTTTTGGAGAGACCCAGTACTTC
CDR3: CASSLRQVFGETQYF

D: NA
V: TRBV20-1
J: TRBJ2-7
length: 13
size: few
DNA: TGCAGTGCTAGCCGGGACGCCTCCTACGAGCAGTACTTC
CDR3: CSASRDASYEQYF

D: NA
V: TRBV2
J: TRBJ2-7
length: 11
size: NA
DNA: TGTGCCAGCAGGCTCCGCTACGAGCAGTACTTC
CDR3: CASRLRYEQYF

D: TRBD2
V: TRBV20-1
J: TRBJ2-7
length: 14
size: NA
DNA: TGCAGTGCTGGTCAGCGGGAGTTCAGCTACGAGCAGTACTTC
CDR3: CSAGQREFSYEQYF

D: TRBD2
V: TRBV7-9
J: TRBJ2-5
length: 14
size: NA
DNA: TGTGCCAGCGGGGGACTAGCTCGAGGAGAGACCCAGTACTTC
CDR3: CASGGLARGETQYF

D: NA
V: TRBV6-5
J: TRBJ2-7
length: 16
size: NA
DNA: TGTGCCAGCAGTTATCCCGGACGGAGCGGCTTTTACGAGCAGTACTTC
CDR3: CASSYPGRSGFYEQYF

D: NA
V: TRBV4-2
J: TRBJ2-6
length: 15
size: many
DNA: TGTGCCAGCACGGGCGGGACCTCTGGGGCCAACGTCCTGACTTTC
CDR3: CASTGGTSGANVLTF

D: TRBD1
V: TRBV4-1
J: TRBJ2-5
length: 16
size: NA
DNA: TGCGCCAGCAGCCCTCCGTTGACAGGGATGAGCGAGACCCAGTACTTC
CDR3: CASSPPLTGMSETQYF